This TCR beta chain emerged from a study of blood T cell repertoires in COVID-19. As for the study in general: PBMCs, B-cell-depleted T cells, or T cells were the source of the cDNA or gDNA that made up the material.

Germline V CDR1 and CDR2: MNHEY, SVGAGI. The CDR3 runs to 15 residues. With V trimmed by 6 bases and J by 2 bases, 6 bases remained unmatched. Clones were sequenced by immunoSEQ multiplex PCR, and TCRdb holds only the in-frame ones, with some missing. The table records 150,000 or so clones, roughly 88% of them present only once. This TCR derives from a man between 65 and 85 years old who had been exposed to COVID-19. The specimen was PBMCs or T cells enriched from blood (not recorded which). V gene TRBV6-5 combines with J gene TRBJ1-2, with 10 bases identical to TRBD1. The CDR3 spells CASRTRDRGNYGYTF. CDR3 sequence (DNA): TGTGCCAGCAGGACCAGGGACAGGGGAAACTATGGCTACACCTTC.